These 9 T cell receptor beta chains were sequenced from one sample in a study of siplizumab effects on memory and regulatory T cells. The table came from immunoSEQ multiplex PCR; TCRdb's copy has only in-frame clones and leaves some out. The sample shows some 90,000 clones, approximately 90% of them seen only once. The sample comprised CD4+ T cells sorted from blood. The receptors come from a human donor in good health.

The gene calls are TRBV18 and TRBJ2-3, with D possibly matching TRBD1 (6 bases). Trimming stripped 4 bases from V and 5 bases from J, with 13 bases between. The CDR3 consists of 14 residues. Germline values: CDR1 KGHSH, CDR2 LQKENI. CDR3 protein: CASSLRDKEDTQYF. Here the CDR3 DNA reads TGTGCCAGCTCACTCCGGGACAAAGAAGATACGCAGTATTTT.

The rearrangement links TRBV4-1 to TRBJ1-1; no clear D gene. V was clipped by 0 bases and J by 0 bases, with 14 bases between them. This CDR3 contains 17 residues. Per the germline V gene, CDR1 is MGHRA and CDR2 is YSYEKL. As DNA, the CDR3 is TGCGCCAGCAGCCAAGATCAACGAGGAGTTATGAACACTGAAGCTTTCTTT. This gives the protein CASSQDQRGVMNTEAFF.

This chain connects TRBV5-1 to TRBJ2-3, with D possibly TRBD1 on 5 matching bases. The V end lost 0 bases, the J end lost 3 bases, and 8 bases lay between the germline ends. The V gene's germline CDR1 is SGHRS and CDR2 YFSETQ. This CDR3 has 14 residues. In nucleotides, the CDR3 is TGCGCCAGCAGCTTGGTAGGACAAACAGATACGCAGTATTTT. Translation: CASSLVGQTDTQYF.

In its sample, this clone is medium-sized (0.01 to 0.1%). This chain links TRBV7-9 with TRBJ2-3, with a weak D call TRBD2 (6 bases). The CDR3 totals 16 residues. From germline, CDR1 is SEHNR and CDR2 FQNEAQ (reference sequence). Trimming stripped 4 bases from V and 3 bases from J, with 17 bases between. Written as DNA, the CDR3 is TGTGCCAGCAGCTCCTGGGTGGCGGGGAGGACAGATACGCAGTATTTT. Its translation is CASSSWVAGRTDTQYF.

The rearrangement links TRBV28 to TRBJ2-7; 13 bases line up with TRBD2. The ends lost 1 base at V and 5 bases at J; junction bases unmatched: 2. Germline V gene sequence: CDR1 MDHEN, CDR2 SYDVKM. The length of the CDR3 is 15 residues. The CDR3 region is CASSLSGTSGNEQYF. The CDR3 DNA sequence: TGTGCCAGCAGTTTATCCGGGACTAGCGGGAACGAGCAGTACTTC.

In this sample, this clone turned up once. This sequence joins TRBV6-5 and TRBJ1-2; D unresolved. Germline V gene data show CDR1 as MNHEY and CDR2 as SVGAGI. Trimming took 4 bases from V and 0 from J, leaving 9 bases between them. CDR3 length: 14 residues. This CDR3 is CASSSSGPNYGYTF. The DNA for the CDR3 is TGTGCCAGCAGTTCGTCGGGTCCTAACTATGGCTACACCTTC.

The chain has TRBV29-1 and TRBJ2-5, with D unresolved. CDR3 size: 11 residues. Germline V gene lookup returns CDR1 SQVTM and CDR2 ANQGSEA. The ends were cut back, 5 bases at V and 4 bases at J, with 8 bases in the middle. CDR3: CSVQAAETQYF. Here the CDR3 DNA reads TGCAGCGTTCAGGCAGCAGAGACCCAGTACTTC.

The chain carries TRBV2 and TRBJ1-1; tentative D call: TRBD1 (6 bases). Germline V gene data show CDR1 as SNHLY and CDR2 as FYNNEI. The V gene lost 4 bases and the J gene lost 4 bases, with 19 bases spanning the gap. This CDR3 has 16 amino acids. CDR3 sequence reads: CASSGQGAVGGTEAFF. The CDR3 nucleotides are TGTGCCAGCAGTGGGCAGGGAGCCGTAGGGGGCACTGAAGCTTTCTTT.

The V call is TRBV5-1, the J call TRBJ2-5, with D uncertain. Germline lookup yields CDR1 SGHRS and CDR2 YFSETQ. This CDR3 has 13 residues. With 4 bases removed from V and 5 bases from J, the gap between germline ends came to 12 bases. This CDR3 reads CASSTTPRETQYF. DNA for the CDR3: TGCGCCAGCAGCACTACCCCCCGGGAGACCCAGTACTTC.